This T cell receptor (beta chain) was sequenced during a study of T cells in Graves' hyperthyroidism and ophthalmopathy. Regions amplified from RNA transcripts were the TCR beta CDR3 regions. First-round RT-PCR with HTBI primers amplified the TCR CDR3 region. TCRdb analysed the multiplex PCR reads with MiXCR anew, one entry per CDR3 protein. This sample has 500,000 to 650,000 distinct CDR3 sequences; 46% occur once, and the top ten carry around 47%. This clonotype was detected only once. Sequencing was performed on peripheral blood or thyroid tissue (not recorded which). The TCR sequence derives from an adult woman with Graves' disease, either hyperthyroidism or ophthalmopathy (not recorded which).

Here the CDR3 DNA reads TGCAGCTTAAGTGTGTTGGGAGTTTACGAGCAGTACTTC. It specifies CSLSVLGVYEQYF. V usage is TRBV29-1 and J usage is TRBJ2-7; tentative D call: TRBD2 (5 bases). The germline CDR1 and CDR2 sequences are SQVTM and ANQGSEA. This CDR3 region has 13 residues. V lost 8 bases and J 4 bases, leaving 18 bases between the germline ends.